This TCR beta chain was found in a study of OX40 agonist ivuxolimab in advanced cancers. Overall study: Two cutaneous melanoma patients and one hepatocellular carcinoma patient, three in all, had partial responses.

Germline CDR1 LNHDA, CDR2 SQIVND (reference sequence). Trimming cost V 4 bases and J 6 bases; bases outside gene matches: 0. The CDR3 is made up of 13 amino acids. Produced via immunoSEQ multiplex PCR; TCRdb's table is partial and in-frame only. This table holds under 35,000 clones, 82% found once. Concerning this clone itself: No antigen is known for it.

Broader study findings: Antigen specificity was not determined for the expanded peripheral T cells. On average, CD8+ T cells showed a greater number of expanded clones than CD4+.

The chain joins TRBV19 to TRBJ2-2; TRBD1 matches at 9 bases. Sequenced here: CD4+ or CD8+ T cells sorted from blood, sampled in a trial of the OX40 agonist ivuxolimab. This sequence originates from an adult with an advanced solid tumor such as melanoma, head and neck, liver or kidney cancer. The CDR3 reads CASSRQGAGELFF. The CDR3 DNA reads TGTGCCAGTAGTAGACAGGGGGCCGGGGAGCTGTTTTTT.